This T cell receptor beta chain is from a study of blood T cell repertoires in COVID-19. Study as a whole: Acute-phase and convalescent COVID-19 samples originated in the United States, Italy and Spain. T cells, B-cell-depleted T cells, or PBMCs provided the cDNA or gDNA that served as material.

The method was immunoSEQ multiplex PCR; TCRdb's version includes in-frame clones alone and lacks a portion of them. The sample contains 95,000 to 110,000 clones, over 60% of which appear only once. Looked up from germline, CDR1 is LGHDT and CDR2 is YNNKEL (reference sequence). Between the trimmed V and J ends, which lost 7 bases and 2 bases, there was a span of 16 bases. There are 15 residues in the CDR3. Sequences were obtained from peripheral blood. This chain links TRBV3-1 (or the pseudogene TRBV3-2) with TRBJ2-3; the D gene is possibly TRBD1 (6 bases). The clonotype originates from a man aged 65 to 79 with acute or convalescent COVID-19. CDR3 DNA: TGTGCCAGCAACCCCCGGGACACTTCCACAGATACGCAGTATTTT. Translated: CASNPRDTSTDTQYF.